This T cell receptor beta chain originates from a study of blood T cell repertoires in COVID-19. Looking at the study overall: Whether acute or convalescent, the COVID-19 samples came from the United States, Italy and Spain. Sources were T cells, B-cell-depleted T cells, or PBMCs; the material itself was cDNA or gDNA.

Authors' methods: Estimation of nucleated cell counts relied on the amplification of reference gene primers. This table comes from immunoSEQ multiplex PCR, and its TCRdb copy is limited to in-frame clones, with some not included. The DNA was the basis for D and trimming; V, J and clone size are from that table. The sample includes roughly 200,000 clones, approximately 80% of them seen just once. CDR1 and CDR2 from the germline V gene are SGHTA and FQGNSA. This CDR3 spans 18 amino acids. Unmatched junction bases numbered 9, after V lost 5 bases and J lost 2 bases. This clonotype was obtained from a woman aged 50 to 60 with active or convalescent COVID-19. The chain carries TRBV7-2 and TRBJ2-5, with 15 bases aligning to TRBD2. Sequencing was done on a sample of peripheral blood. CDR3 loop: CASSPGLAGGGLQETQYF. In DNA, the CDR3 is TGTGCCAGCAGCCCCGGACTAGCGGGGGGGGGACTACAAGAGACCCAGTACTTC.